The next 5 T cell receptor beta chains were all read from a single sample in a study of identical twins. TCRdb reprocessed the 5' RACE reads with MiXCR, giving one entry per CDR3 protein. The table includes fewer than 550,000 distinct CDR3 sequences, 12% to 15% detected once. The same data also went into a second study, on yellow fever vaccine responses in identical twins.

The sample comprised CD4+ T cells sorted from blood. All receptors derive from a woman aged 18-29 years in good health.

A word on this clonotype: With a much larger clone just one base away, this may be a read error. The gene calls are TRBV29-1 and TRBJ1-3, with unresolved D. Looked up from germline, CDR1 is SQVTM and CDR2 is ANQGSEA. The CDR3 has 13 amino acids. This CDR3 is CSAAEGSGNTIHF. The CDR3 nucleotides read TGCAGCGCAGCAGAGGGCTCTGGAAACACCATACATTTT. The full variable domain, in which reference TRBV29-1 and TRBJ1-3 provide the parts outside the CDR3, is SAVISQKPSRDICQRGTSLTIQCQVDSQVTMMFWYRQQPGQSLTLIATANQGSEATYESGFVIDKFPISRPNLTFSTLTVSNMSPEDSSIYLCSAAEGSGNTIHFGEGSWLTVV.

This clonotype was observed a few times. The CDR3 nucleotides read TGTGCCAGCACGGCTAGCGGGAGTAAGACAGATACGCAGTATTTT. As protein: CASTASGSKTDTQYF. The rearrangement links TRBV3-1 to TRBJ2-3, with 10 bases identical to TRBD2. This CDR3 spans 15 amino acids. Germline CDR1 reads LGHDT; CDR2 reads YNNKEL (reference sequence). The junction had 7 bases not matched to a gene; V was cut back by 7 bases and J by 3 bases.

CDR3 amino acids: CASRGDSHEQYV. The CDR3 DNA reads as TGTGCCAGCAGGGGGGACAGCCACGAGCAGTACGTC. The chain has TRBV6-1 and TRBJ2-7; 7 bases agree with TRBD1. The CDR3 length is 12 residues. The V gene end was trimmed by 6 bases and the J gene end by 5 bases; junction bases not matched to a gene: 4. Germline CDR1 MNHNS, CDR2 SASEGT.

The sample holds a few counts of this clonotype. CDR3 sequence: CATCSGGSSSYNEQFF. The CDR3 region has the DNA TGTGCCACTTGTAGCGGGGGGTCGAGCTCCTACAATGAGCAGTTCTTC. The chain combines TRBV10-3 with TRBJ2-1; 10 nucleotides match TRBD2. V lost 10 bases to trimming and J lost 0 bases; unmatched junction nucleotides: 9. Germline V gives CDR1 ENHRY, CDR2 SYGVKD. CDR3 length equals 16 residues.

This clonotype has a handful of counts. The CDR3 DNA reads TGTGCCAGCAGTTTGTTGCCGGAAGAGACCCAGTACTTC. This codes for CASSLLPEETQYF. The J gene is TRBJ2-5, the V gene TRBV12-3 or TRBV12-4; D is unclear. The V end was cut by 3 bases, the J end by 3 bases, with 8 bases between. This CDR3 contains 13 residues.